The next 10 T cell receptor beta chains were all read from a single sample in a study of cytomegalovirus exposure and HLA in healthy donors. The primer mix had 60 Vbeta and 13 Jbeta primers. Generated by immunoSEQ multiplex PCR, the TCRdb table keeps only in-frame clones and is missing some. The repertoire holds fewer than 130,000 clones, with around 80% as singletons. Input material: PBMCs. The receptor source for this set is a female donor in good health and CMV-seropositive.

The rearrangement links TRBV11-2 to TRBJ1-6; D is perhaps TRBD1 (5 bases). V was trimmed by 3 bases and J by 5 bases, leaving 14 bases between them. Per germline, CDR1 SGHAT and CDR2 FQNNGV. The CDR3 extends over 16 amino acids. CDR3 in amino acids: CASSFSQGLHNSPLHF. The DNA of the CDR3 is TGTGCCAGCAGCTTTTCCCAGGGATTACATAATTCACCCCTCCACTTT.

The V gene is TRBV4-3, the J gene TRBJ2-1, with 15 nucleotides matching TRBD2. The V segment lost 0 bases and the J segment 7 bases; nucleotides outside the gene matches: 7. Germline V CDR1 and CDR2: LGHNA, YSLEER. The CDR3 extends over 18 amino acids. The CDR3 DNA reads TGCGCCAGCAGCCAAGATGGGGGACTAGCGGGGGGCAAGAATGAGCAGTTCTTC. This gives the protein CASSQDGGLAGGKNEQFF.

J is TRBJ1-3 and V is TRBV29-1, with D possibly TRBD1 on 6 matching bases. V lost 4 bases to trimming and J lost 15 bases, with 16 bases between them. In germline, CDR1 is SQVTM, CDR2 ANQGSEA. The CDR3 loop spans 11 amino acids. CDR3 sequence (DNA): TGCAGCGTTGCTCGGGACACAAAAGAATATTTT. Translating it yields CSVARDTKEYF.

The chain carries TRBV5-1 and TRBJ2-1; the D gene is possibly TRBD2 (7 bases). The ends were cut back, 1 base at V and 8 bases at J, with 16 bases in the middle. This CDR3 spans 15 amino acids. CDR1 is SGHRS, CDR2 YFSETQ, per germline. This CDR3 reads CASSLSRGGIDEQFF. The CDR3 DNA reads TGCGCCAGCAGCTTGTCGAGGGGGGGCATCGATGAGCAGTTCTTC.

The rearrangement uses TRBV6-5 and TRBJ1-4, with a possible D match to TRBD1 (6 bases). Germline CDR1 MNHEY, CDR2 SVGAGI. Trimming left V 2 bases short and J 0 bases short, with 7 bases between. The CDR3 runs to 15 residues. The CDR3 DNA follows: TGTGCCAGCAGTTACACAGGGACAACTAATGAAAAACTGTTTTTT. Translation gives CASSYTGTTNEKLFF.

This rearrangement joins TRBV19 to TRBJ2-3; 8 bases align to TRBD2. The CDR3 runs 15 residues. Germline V lookup: CDR1 LNHDA, CDR2 SQIVND (reference sequence). V dropped 1 base and J dropped 3; count of bases not matched to a gene: 3. CDR3 protein: CASSIGGGPTDTQYF. The CDR3, as DNA: TGTGCCAGTAGTATAGGCGGGGGGCCTACAGATACGCAGTATTTT.

This sequence joins TRBV19 and TRBJ1-1, with 8 bases identical to TRBD1. V shed 6 bases, J shed 7 bases, and the junction held 7 bases outside the gene matches. Germline CDR1 reads LNHDA; CDR2 reads SQIVND (reference sequence). The CDR3 spans 13 residues. The CDR3 DNA is TGTGCCAGTAGCCCCGCAGGGGGCGATGAAGCTTTCTTT. Protein product: CASSPAGGDEAFF.

This rearrangement joins TRBV6-4 to TRBJ2-2, with 8 bases aligning to TRBD1. The CDR3 length is 15 residues. Germline V gene sequence: CDR1 MRHNA, CDR2 SNTAGT. V dropped 4 bases and J dropped 5; count of bases not matched to a gene: 6. This CDR3 is CASSGGTGDTGELFF. The DNA for the CDR3 is TGTGCCAGCAGTGGCGGGACAGGCGATACCGGGGAGCTGTTTTTT.

The rearrangement joins TRBV9 to TRBJ2-3, with 9 bases lining up with TRBD2. With 3 bases clipped from V and 4 bases from J, the junction kept 9 bases outside the gene matches. The germline gives CDR1 SGDLS, CDR2 YYNGEE. The CDR3 runs to 16 residues. CDR3 DNA sequence: TGTGCCAGCAGCGGGTCGGGCGGGAGGGTGCCAGATACGCAGTATTTT. The encoded protein is CASSGSGGRVPDTQYF.

As for this clone: The same CDR3 is also encoded by other DNA sequences in this sample. V gene TRBV19 combines with J gene TRBJ1-5; D uncertain. The CDR3 is 13 residues long. The V gene lost 3 bases and the J gene lost 3 bases, with 6 bases spanning the gap. Germline V gene sequence: CDR1 LNHDA, CDR2 SQIVND (reference sequence). CDR3 residues: CASSIRDNQPQHF. CDR3 nucleotides: TGTGCCAGTAGTATTAGAGACAATCAGCCCCAGCATTTT.